There are many counts of the clone carrying this T cell receptor (beta chain). Its specificity is unknown. The data were taken from a study of regulatory T cells in long-lasting Graves disease. Germline V gives CDR1 MDHEN, CDR2 SYDVKM. CDR3 length: 14 residues. V was trimmed by 5 bases and J by 4 bases, leaving 14 bases between them. Study-level points and caveats: Accuracy could have been hurt by small sample size. The study found TRBV28, TRBJ1-2 and TRBJ2-5 favored in persistent disease.

CDR3 regions were amplified by Arm-PCR using iRepertoire HTBI primers to build TCR beta libraries. One entry per CDR3 protein, called by TCRdb with MiXCR from the multiplex PCR reads. This table has around 460,000 distinct CDR3 sequences, roughly 22% appearing once. The time point denotes: persistent/refractory GD, antithyroid drugs over 5 years with positive TRAb. PBMC RNA was the source of the TCR library. Around 9 milliliters of peripheral blood went into EDTA tubes. The receptor was derived from a female donor with Graves disease. This sample comprised peripheral blood mononuclear cells (PBMCs), obtained when the disease was refractory, from a patient treated with antithyroid drugs. V usage is TRBV28 and J usage is TRBJ2-5; D perhaps matches TRBD1 (6 bases). CDR3 in amino acids: CASSAQGITETQYF. The CDR3, as DNA: TGTGCCAGCAGTGCACAGGGAATCACAGAGACCCAGTACTTC.